This TCR beta chain originates from a study of OX40 agonist ivuxolimab in advanced cancers. Study details: With a range of roughly 20 to 85, age averaged approximately 55 years, and around 83% were male. A partial response was reached by three patients: one with hepatocellular carcinoma and two with cutaneous melanoma.

Study-level findings and limits: Partial responders treated at 0.1-3.0 mg/kg exhibited clonal expansion among the lowest measured. Dose levels from 0.1 to 3.0 mg/kg saw CD4+ and CD8+ blood T cells expand clonally by week 6.

With regard to this clone: Its antigen is not identified.

Data came from immunoSEQ multiplex PCR; TCRdb stores just in-frame clones and leaves some out. The table records tens of thousands of clones, nearly 95% of them present only once. This CDR3 comprises 16 residues. The J segment lost 2 bases and the V segment lost 4 bases, leaving 8 bases of the junction unmatched. From germline, CDR1 is MGHRA and CDR2 YSYEKL. The sample in question was CD4+ or CD8+ T cells sorted from blood, obtained in a trial of the OX40 agonist ivuxolimab. The chain couples TRBV4-1 to TRBJ2-1, with TRBD1 identical over 7 bases. This TCR was sampled from an adult with an advanced solid tumor such as melanoma, head and neck, liver or kidney cancer. CDR3 DNA sequence: TGCGCCAGCAGCCCAGAAGCAGGGGGACCCTACAATGAGCAGTTCTTC. Its translation is CASSPEAGGPYNEQFF.